What follows is one T cell receptor beta chain and its context. As yet, its antigen is unknown. The sample comes from a study of cytomegalovirus exposure and HLA in healthy donors. Study-level background: There were around 390 genotyped donors. Of these, roughly 86% fell in the genetic ancestry cluster associated with self-reported Caucasian donors. Overall study findings and caveats: Researchers reported in a later analysis that common viral pathogens appeared linked to several top clusters. Despite most TCR sequences being rare, some public TCRs occurred in many donors. Another analysis was done later, and it associated roughly 15,000 TCR beta sequences with HLA alleles at 0.05 false discovery rate.

The length of the CDR3 is 13 residues. V was shortened by 2 bases and J by 2 bases, with 7 bases between the two germline ends. Germline V CDR1 and CDR2: GTSNPN, SVGIG (reference sequence). PCR involved 60 Vbeta and 13 Jbeta primers. Only in-frame clones appear in the TCRdb table, and some are missing; sequencing was by immunoSEQ multiplex PCR. The sample has over 100,000 clones; around four fifths are singletons. This chain connects TRBV30 to TRBJ2-1; D gene ambiguous. The clonotype originates from a woman aged 40 to 50 in good health and CMV-seronegative. Material for sequencing was PBMCs. For the CDR3, the DNA is TGTGCCTGGAGTACATTAACCTACAATGAGCAGTTCTTC. It is translated as CAWSTLTYNEQFF.